The 2 T cell receptor beta chains listed next were all sequenced from one sample in a study of blood T cell repertoires in COVID-19 (dated by TCRdb to between 2020 and 2021). Libraries were made using the immunoSEQ multiplex PCR assay. As stored in TCRdb, this immuneACCESS dataset retains in-frame rearrangements with V and J assigned. A fraction of the clones does not appear; measured against another copy, unresolved V genes explain less than half of the discrepancy, and the remainder lacks a known reason. Present in this sample are approximately 300,000 clones, roughly 88% of which were seen just once. Around 1.6% of the sample rests with the top ten. The source material was peripheral blood. These receptor sequences come from a woman aged 45-65 years with acute or convalescent COVID-19.

The chain combines TRBV11-2 with TRBJ1-4, with 7 bases fitting TRBD1. J gave up 5 bases and V 5 bases, and 11 bases lay outside the gene matches. The CDR3 is 16 residues long. Germline V gene data show CDR1 as SGHAT and CDR2 as FQNNGV. The CDR3 region is CASSPGPDRANEKLFF. The CDR3 region has the DNA TGTGCCAGCAGCCCGGGGCCAGACAGGGCGAATGAAAAACTGTTTTTT.

This clone appeared a single time. The CDR3 sequence: CASSQQPPGQSTGELFF. The CDR3 DNA follows: TGCGCCAGCAGCCAACAACCCCCAGGGCAGAGCACCGGGGAGCTGTTTTTT. The chain uses TRBV4-3 and TRBJ2-2; TRBD1 might be the D (5 bases). The CDR3 sequence is 17 residues long. Trimming removed 2 bases from V and 4 bases from J, with 17 bases in between. Germline CDR1 and CDR2: LGHNA and YSLEER.